This TCR beta chain stems from a study of OX40 agonist ivuxolimab in advanced cancers. Across the study: Patients received ivuxolimab, an intravenous treatment, every 2 weeks at 0.01 to 10 mg/kg. Past anti-PD-1, anti-PD-L1 or anti-CTLA-4 therapy was accepted, and around 40% had received some.

Exclusion of a patient followed from autoimmune disease history or systemic immunosuppression. Blood was sampled at baseline, cycle 4 day 1, and cycle 7 day 1. This table comes from immunoSEQ multiplex PCR, and its TCRdb copy is limited to in-frame clones, with some not included. The sample records 85,000 to 120,000 clones, 90% being singletons. The CDR3 is made up of 14 amino acids. Germline V gene data show CDR1 as SNHLY and CDR2 as FYNNEI. Trimming took 3 bases from V and 2 from J; bases not matched to a gene: 3. This chain links TRBV2 with TRBJ2-5, with 7 bases lining up with TRBD1. This clonotype originated in an adult with an advanced solid tumor such as melanoma, head and neck, liver or kidney cancer. The sequencing used CD4+ or CD8+ T cells sorted from blood, collected in a trial of the OX40 agonist ivuxolimab. This CDR3 is CASSDTRGQETQYF. In nucleotides, the CDR3 is TGTGCCAGCAGTGACACCAGGGGGCAAGAGACCCAGTACTTC.